The present entry profiles one TCR beta chain with its context. Its antigen target is currently unknown. No base quality information exists; no much larger clone differs at one position. The library was obtained by the immunoSEQ multiplex PCR assay. The multiplex PCR relied on a mix of 60 forward primers for TCR Vbeta segments and 13 reverse primers for TCR Jbeta segments. The CDR3 region of rearranged TCR beta genes was amplified from genomic DNA by a multiplex PCR assay. Amplified TCR beta libraries were sequenced as 87-base-pair reads on the Illumina HiSeq System. On the study's bioinformatics: A later analysis counted 75 million to 100 million unique TCR beta chains across the 650 to 800 repertoires, and roughly 10 million of these chains were shared by at least two donors. To remove PCR and sequencing errors, raw reads were error-corrected and collapsed into unique sequences using a nearest-neighbor algorithm that merged closely related sequences. CDR3 sequences were aligned to IMGT reference sequences to assign V, D and J gene segments. For a sequence to be retained, a match of at least six nucleotides to both a V gene segment and a J gene segment was required. A rearrangement was called productive if the CDR3 had no stop codons and remained in frame with V and J, and every other rearrangement was called non-productive. CDR3 was defined by IMGT convention, running from the second conserved V-encoded cysteine to the conserved J-encoded phenylalanine. The earlier analysis of fewer than 700 of the donors excluded sequences that lacked an unambiguous match to a single V gene segment. An earlier analysis of a few hundred of the donors classified V segments as functional when productive rearrangements were above 56.7% and as segregating when the standard deviation between donors was above 5%. A statistical classification framework was developed to diagnose cytomegalovirus status using the catalog of TCR beta chain sequences. A later analysis assigned V and J genes by comparing TCR nucleotide sequences with IMGT/GENE-DB human TR gene sequences. The TCRdist pipeline was used in a later analysis to assign CDR3 sequences and most-parsimonious VDJ recombination scenarios. In a later analysis, each TCR beta chain was defined by its CDR3 amino acid sequence together with its V-gene family, and reads without a unique V-gene family were excluded. In a later analysis, 500 to 650 highly shared, low-generation-probability nucleotide sequences were removed to address suspected cross-contamination and a sequencing artifact. In a later analysis, a clonal expansion index for each public chain was calculated from normalized within-repertoire ranks of inferred template counts. Generation probabilities in a later analysis came from a VDJ recombination model fitted to out-of-frame rearrangements, and those results were checked against IGoR. In a later analysis, hypergeometric tests were used to score TCR-TCR, TCR-HLA and TCR-CMV co-occurrence, with a repertoire-size bias correction applied to TCR pairs. In a later analysis, false discovery rates were estimated by permuting HLA or CMV assignments 20 times. In a later analysis, co-occurring TCRs were grouped using DBSCAN, and TCRdist sequence similarity was added for clustering within HLA-allele-positive subsets. Co-occurrence clustering excluded repertoires with fewer than 30,000 or more than 120,000 public chains, plus five with anomalous nucleotide sharing. As stored in TCRdb, this immuneACCESS dataset retains in-frame rearrangements with V and J assigned. A fraction of the clones does not appear; measured against another copy, unresolved V genes explain less than half of the discrepancy, and the remainder lacks a known reason. D and trimming were read from the DNA, whereas the V and J calls and clone size are those reported in that table. This sample holds about 150,000 clones; 8.5% to 10% were observed only once. The ten top clones hold roughly 2% of the sample.

These data belong to a study of cytomegalovirus exposure and HLA in healthy donors (dated by TCRdb to 2016 to 2017). About the investigation overall: In an earlier analysis of under 600 of the donors, 250 to 300 Gb of sequence data and approximately 100 million unique TCR beta sequences from 150 million to 200 million T cells were reported. An early release that covered 500 to 800 HLA-typed donors contained around 300 gigabases of sequencing data and 85 million to 100 million unique TCR sequences. Of the roughly 400 genotyped donors, roughly 80% fell in the genetic ancestry cluster associated with self-reported Caucasian donors. The study was designed to test whether signatures of past pathogen exposure could be identified by cataloging public T cell receptors. The T cell repertoires of around 730 subjects were profiled by immunosequencing and related to cytomegalovirus serostatus. Along with the approximately 700-subject first cohort, a separate validation cohort of over a hundred different subjects was used. To predict cytomegalovirus infection status, the study brought together high-throughput TCR immunosequencing, statistical association of individual TCRs with disease status, and machine learning. In a later analysis, previously published TCR beta repertoires from 550 to 700 donors were re-analyzed and high-resolution HLA genotyping was added so that TCR occurrence patterns could be studied. The later analysis used no new phenotypic data to find candidate immune exposures, relying instead on TCR beta sequences and their occurrence across donors. In an earlier analysis of 550 to 700 of the donors, high-throughput TCR beta sequencing was used to judge whether each TCR beta V gene segment behaved as functional or pseudogenic. Donor age, sex, ethnicity and CMV serostatus were collected together with the repertoire data. A later genetic analysis used genome-wide SNP genotypes for about 65% of the 666 donors, treating that subset as a discovery cohort. Every discovery cohort repertoire had been produced on one sequencing platform. HLA typing included class I and class II loci at four-digit resolution. Typing coverage differed by locus: A, B, C, DRB1 and DQB1 were typed in about 620-640 donors, DQA1 in 500 to 550, DPA1 in 600 to 610, and DPB1 in just under 490. Five DR-DQ haplotypes were treated as single units for association and clustering because of strong linkage in the cohort. Among a few hundred genotyped donors of the cohort, an average of about 240,000 unique TCR beta nucleotide sequences were sequenced per donor, about a sixth of them non-productive. Broader findings and caveats from the paper: In this cohort, only TCR beta chains were sequenced, and detectable features were limited by the absence of alpha or paired-chain data. Correlated functional status among segregating V segments might reflect linkage disequilibrium, but an unknown experimental factor could not be ruled out. The earlier analysis of fewer than 750 of the donors excluded 15 to 20 rarely observed V segments, including chromosome 9 orphons, because counts were too low. A further reported finding was that TCR beta sequences accurately predicted the HLA-A and HLA-B alleles for most subjects in the first cohort. In vitro tests confirmed that a few of the cytomegalovirus-associated TCR beta chains recognize cytomegalovirus antigens. Specific HLA alleles were associated with about 17,000 TCR beta sequences at a false discovery rate of 0.05 in a later analysis. The classifier was reported to diagnose cytomegalovirus status with high specificity and sensitivity in both the original and validation cohorts. A later analysis found that most CMV-associated TCR beta chains appeared HLA-restricted, with HLA associations seemingly driven largely by CMV exposure. According to the authors, the approach could potentially be generalized to other disease states and immunological phenotypes. CMV serostatus was the only immune exposure information available for the cohort. Several of the top co-occurrence clusters appeared to be linked to parvovirus B19, influenza, CMV and Epstein-Barr virus, according to a later analysis. An association between a missense DCLRE1C variant and V-gene and J-gene trimming of TCR beta chains was found in a later genetic analysis and replicated in an independent cohort. While some public TCRs were present in many individuals, most TCR sequences turned up only very rarely across donors. A cluster of highly shared sequence variants was judged likely to represent a technical artifact of the sequencing pipeline. Because HLA typing was missing for some donors at each locus, association tests included only the typed subset. In a later analysis, HLA-associated TCR beta chains showed more clonal expansion and lower generation probabilities than non-associated chains that were equally common. In a later analysis, TCR association rates were found to vary across HLA loci, with the most associated TCRs seen for DRB1 alleles and the fewest for HLA-C alleles. In an earlier analysis of roughly 560 of the donors, most TCR beta V segments were observed in productive rearrangements about 90% or about 30% of the time, broadly matching IMGT annotations. Compared with the roughly 670-donor mean, donors in an Asian-associated ancestry cluster had fewer N-insertions in productive TCRs, according to a later genetic analysis. Sequencing depth was assumed to be roughly uniform across donors in the presence/absence analyses, though that assumption may not hold. When HLA alleles, especially DR and DQ, strongly co-occurred, TCR associations were difficult to assign to individual alleles. The study listed 150 to 200 TCR beta chains as associated with cytomegalovirus.

The cohort comprised more than 550 healthy bone marrow donors. All cohort members were sampled while nominally healthy, although unrecorded immune exposures were likely present. The donor tested CMV seronegative and was one of the 352 seronegative cohort members. Every donor gave a peripheral blood sample, and the peripheral blood mononuclear cells from that sample were used for TCR beta sequencing. Genomic DNA was extracted from the blood cell samples with the Qiagen DNeasy Blood Extraction Kit. The TCR sequence derives from a man in his fifties in good health and CMV-seronegative. The sequenced sample consisted of PBMCs.

This receptor has the CDR3 CASAGAANEKLFF. At the DNA level, the sequence is TGTGCCAGCGCGGGCGCAGCTAATGAAAAACTGTTTTTT. Recombination linked TRBV5-5 to TRBJ1-4; the D segment cannot be called with confidence. The CDR3 spans 13 residues, from the cysteine through the phenylalanine. Only the CDR3 DNA is retained, 39 bases long and in frame from the first base. The germline V gene (reference sequence) supplies CDR1 SGHKS and CDR2 YYEKEE. V is clipped by 7 bases and J by 3 bases, and the sequence between their germline boundaries is 10 bases long.